Presented here are 27 T cell receptor beta chains from one specimen sequenced in a study of cytomegalovirus exposure and HLA in healthy donors. With 60 Vbeta and 13 Jbeta primers, the PCR was carried out. Data came from immunoSEQ multiplex PCR; TCRdb stores just in-frame clones and leaves some out. The sample contains under 110,000 clones, about 81% of which appear only once. Material for sequencing was PBMCs. Every receptor here comes from a male donor in good health and CMV-seropositive.

The chain recombines TRBV29-1 with TRBJ2-7; a weak D match, TRBD2 (7 bases). V was clipped by 7 bases and J by 4 bases, with 14 bases between them. Germline CDR1 is SQVTM and CDR2 is ANQGSEA. CDR3 size: 12 residues. Here the CDR3 reads CSGTGRGYEQYF. The CDR3 coding sequence is TGCAGCGGTACAGGGAGGGGGTACGAGCAGTACTTC.

The chain links TRBV6-6 to TRBJ2-1, with 12 bases identical to TRBD1. V lost 5 bases and J lost 6; bases outside the gene matches: 8. CDR3 length: 16 residues. Germline values: CDR1 MNHNY, CDR2 SVGAGI (reference sequence). As DNA, the CDR3 is TGTGCCAGCAGTAAACCGGGACAGGGGGCCATCAATGAGCAGTTCTTC. Translation: CASSKPGQGAINEQFF.

This rearrangement joins TRBV7-8 to TRBJ2-7, with D possibly TRBD1 on 6 matching bases. Germline CDR1 reads SGHVS; CDR2 reads FQNEAQ. This CDR3 spans 14 amino acids. The V and J ends lost 7 bases and 2 bases respectively, with 15 bases between them. CDR3 bases: TGTGCCAGCACTCGGGACACTTACCCCTACGAGCAGTACTTC. Protein: CASTRDTYPYEQYF. Looking up the rest from reference TRBV7-8 and TRBJ2-7 gives the full variable domain: GAGVSQSPRYKVAKRGQDVALRCDPISGHVSLFWYQQALGQGPEFLTYFQNEAQLDKSGLPSDRFFAERPEGSVSTLKIQRTQQEDSAVYLCASTRDTYPYEQYFGPGTRLTVT.

The chain employs TRBV28 and TRBJ1-1, with D tentatively TRBD1 (5 bases). The CDR3 is 13 residues long. Germline V CDR1 and CDR2: MDHEN, SYDVKM. V was clipped by 3 bases and J by 4 bases, with 9 bases between them. The CDR3, as DNA: TGTGCCAGCAGTTTTTCGGGGGTCACTGAAGCTTTCTTT. Residues: CASSFSGVTEAFF.

Only one count was recorded for this clone. The rearrangement joins TRBV19 to TRBJ1-1, with D unclear. Trimming shortened V by 2 bases and J by 0 bases, and 10 bases separated the two germline ends. Looked up from germline, CDR1 is LNHDA and CDR2 is SQIVND (reference sequence). The CDR3 runs to 15 residues. CDR3 sequence reads: CASSIQPLLNTEAFF. CDR3 in DNA: TGTGCCAGTAGTATACAACCCCTACTGAACACTGAAGCTTTCTTT.

V is TRBV5-1 and J is TRBJ1-1; TRBD1 might be the D (6 bases). The CDR3 is 14 amino acids. V shed 6 bases and J shed 0 bases, with 12 bases lying between them. The germline gives CDR1 SGHRS, CDR2 YFSETQ. CDR3 loop: CASIAGTLNTEAFF. Here the CDR3 DNA reads TGCGCCAGCATCGCCGGGACACTGAACACTGAAGCTTTCTTT.

V is TRBV6-1 and J is TRBJ1-3; 7 bases are shared with TRBD1. V lost 6 bases and J lost 13; bases outside the gene matches: 15. This CDR3 is built from 14 residues. CDR1 and CDR2 from the germline V gene are MNHNS and SASEGT. The DNA of the CDR3 is TGTGCCAGCAGCGGGACAGTGGCACGGAACGGTATATATTTT. Protein: CASSGTVARNGIYF.

This clone was detected once. This chain joins TRBV28 and TRBJ1-2; D perhaps matches TRBD1 (5 bases). Germline loops: CDR1 MDHEN, CDR2 SYDVKM. There are 12 residues in the CDR3. Trimming stripped 8 bases from V and 12 bases from J, with 19 bases between. The CDR3: CASHLGGLFHTF. CDR3 bases: TGTGCCAGCCATTTGGGGGGATTGTTCCACACCTTC.

The chain carries TRBV4-2 and TRBJ2-3; tentatively, D is TRBD2 (5 bases). Germline CDR1 reads LGHNA; CDR2 reads YNFKEQ. V lost 0 bases and J lost 0, with 10 bases in between. This CDR3 is 16 amino acids long. The chain's CDR3 is CASSQDSGSSTDTQYF. The CDR3, as DNA: TGTGCCAGCAGCCAAGATTCGGGGTCGAGCACAGATACGCAGTATTTT.

The chain carries TRBV30 and TRBJ2-7; tentatively, D is TRBD2 (6 bases). Trimming pared 0 bases from V and 3 bases from J, leaving 9 bases between. The CDR3 sequence is 13 residues long. Germline CDR1 GTSNPN, CDR2 SVGIG (reference sequence). This CDR3 is CAWSVGGNYEQYF. CDR3 DNA sequence: TGTGCCTGGAGTGTGGGCGGGAACTACGAGCAGTACTTC.

This clone was seen a few times. A read error may account for a junction end that differs from germline. The V gene is TRBV2, the J gene TRBJ1-6; D call uncertain. Germline assignment: CDR1 SNHLY and CDR2 FYNNEI. The CDR3 spans 13 residues. The CDR3 loop reads CASSGGSDSPLNF. CDR3 nucleotide sequence: TGTGCCAGCAGTGGAGGGAGCGATTCACCCCTCAACTTT. The full variable domain, its missing parts supplied by reference TRBV2 and TRBJ1-6, is EPEVTQTPSHQVTQMGQEVILRCVPISNHLYFYWYRQILGQKVEFLVSFYNNEISEKSEIFDDQFSVERPDGSNFTLKIRSTKLEDSAMYFCASSGGSDSPLNFGNGTRLTVT.

This clone was observed a handful of times. This chain joins TRBV11-3 and TRBJ1-1; D call uncertain. Trimming cost V 1 base and J 1 base, with 7 bases left between them. Looked up from germline, CDR1 is SGHNT and CDR2 is YENEEA. The CDR3 spans 14 residues. This chain's CDR3 is CASSLGRSNTEAFF. CDR3 coding DNA: TGTGCCAGCAGCTTAGGCCGGTCGAACACTGAAGCTTTCTTT. The full variable domain, completed using reference TRBV11-3 and TRBJ1-1, is EAGVVQSPRYKIIEKKQPVAFWCNPISGHNTLYWYLQNLGQGPELLIRYENEEAVDDSQLPKDRFSAERLKGVDSTLKIQPAELGDSAVYLCASSLGRSNTEAFFGQGTRLTVV.

The gene calls are TRBV6-4 and TRBJ1-1; 7 nucleotides match TRBD1. The V segment lost 3 bases and the J segment 2 bases; nucleotides outside the gene matches: 3. Germline-derived CDR1 and CDR2 are MRHNA and SNTAGT. This CDR3 region has 14 residues. CDR3 in amino acids: CASSEAGGNTEAFF. The CDR3 DNA follows: TGTGCCAGCAGTGAGGCAGGGGGTAACACTGAAGCTTTCTTT.

The CDR3 DNA reads as TGTGCCAGCAGCCAACCGGCAAGCGGGCCCACAGATACGCAGTATTTT. Amino acids: CASSQPASGPTDTQYF. This chain joins TRBV4-2 and TRBJ2-3, with D possibly matching TRBD2 (6 bases). The CDR3 has 16 residues. CDR1 and CDR2 (germline): LGHNA, YNFKEQ. The V end was cut by 2 bases, the J end by 2 bases, with 14 bases between.

The chain employs TRBV9 and TRBJ1-1, with 10 positions matching TRBD1. Germline V gene data show CDR1 as SGDLS and CDR2 as YYNGEE. The V gene end was trimmed by 2 bases and the J gene end by 1 base; junction bases not matched to a gene: 2. This CDR3 has 15 residues. In DNA form, the CDR3 reads TGTGCCAGCAGCGTTGACAGGGGGCCGAACACTGAAGCTTTCTTT. Protein product: CASSVDRGPNTEAFF. Combining the CDR3 with reference TRBV9 and TRBJ1-1 gives the whole variable domain DSGVTQTPKHLITATGQRVTLRCSPRSGDLSVYWYQQSLDQGLQFLIQYYNGEERAKGNILERFSAQQFPDLHSELNLSSLELGDSALYFCASSVDRGPNTEAFFGQGTRLTVV.

This chain uses TRBV5-1 with TRBJ2-7; 10 nucleotides align to TRBD2. Trimming removed 4 bases from V and 0 bases from J; junction bases left unmatched: 4. The CDR3 totals 15 residues. Germline V CDR1 and CDR2: SGHRS, YFSETQ. The CDR3 DNA is TGCGCCAGCAGCCTCTCTAGCGGGAGCTCCTACGAGCAGTACTTC. Translation gives CASSLSSGSSYEQYF.

This chain connects TRBV7-3 to TRBJ1-1; 7 positions match TRBD1. The V and J ends lost 4 bases and 0 bases, in that order; junction bases with no gene match: 2. The CDR3 loop spans 14 amino acids. Germline lookup yields CDR1 SGHTA and CDR2 FQGTGA. The CDR3, as DNA: TGTGCCAGCAGCTCGGGACAGCTGAACACTGAAGCTTTCTTT. This translates into CASSSGQLNTEAFF.

The gene calls are TRBV7-9 and TRBJ2-7, with 7 bases that match TRBD1. V shed 1 base and J 3 bases; nucleotides not matched to a gene: 6. The germline CDR1 and CDR2 sequences are SEHNR and FQNEAQ (reference sequence). This CDR3 is built from 15 residues. The DNA of the CDR3 is TGTGCCAGCAGCTTAGTGGCAGGGGGAGTCTACGAGCAGTACTTC. Translated: CASSLVAGGVYEQYF. The complete variable domain, with remaining parts taken from reference TRBV7-9 and TRBJ2-7, reads DTGVSQNPRHKITKRGQNVTFRCDPISEHNRLYWYRQTLGQGPEFLTYFQNEAQLEKSRLLSDRFSAERPKGSFSTLEIQRTEQGDSAMYLCASSLVAGGVYEQYFGPGTRLTVT.

J is TRBJ2-2 and V is TRBV11-2; D remains ambiguous. The germline CDR1 and CDR2 sequences are SGHAT and FQNNGV. V dropped 2 bases and J dropped 1 base, with 5 bases sitting between them. This CDR3 spans 14 amino acids. The CDR3 sequence: CASSLHRNTGELFF. CDR3 in DNA: TGTGCCAGCAGCTTACACAGGAACACCGGGGAGCTGTTTTTT. Looking up the rest from reference TRBV11-2 and TRBJ2-2 gives the full variable domain: EAGVAQSPRYKIIEKRQSVAFWCNPISGHATLYWYQQILGQGPKLLIQFQNNGVVDDSQLPKDRFSAERLKGVDSTLKIQPAKLEDSAVYLCASSLHRNTGELFFGEGSRLTVL.

This clone was detected a few times. V gene TRBV30 combines with J gene TRBJ2-2, with 10 bases identical to TRBD2. Looked up from germline, CDR1 is GTSNPN and CDR2 is SVGIG (reference sequence). The CDR3 has 13 residues. This CDR3 is CGLAGEGTGELFF. The CDR3 nucleotides are TGTGGGCTAGCGGGAGAAGGTACCGGGGAGCTGTTTTTT.

The CDR3 protein is CASTLPRRLAGWRETQYF. DNA for the CDR3: TGTGCCAGCACCCTACCCCGACGACTAGCGGGATGGAGAGAGACCCAGTACTTC. The chain links TRBV5-6 to TRBJ2-5, with 11 bases aligning to TRBD2. The V segment lost 6 bases and the J segment 4 bases; nucleotides outside the gene matches: 17. This CDR3 region has 18 residues. The V gene's germline CDR1 is SGHDT and CDR2 YYEEEE.

The chain is built from TRBV14 and TRBJ1-3; unclear D gene. CDR1 SGHDN and CDR2 FVKESK come from the germline V gene. V dropped 0 bases and J dropped 0 bases, with 6 bases sitting between them. The CDR3 is 15 residues long. The CDR3 nucleotides read TGTGCCAGCAGCCAAGATGGGCTCTCTGGAAACACCATATATTTT. This codes for CASSQDGLSGNTIYF. The full variable domain, its missing parts supplied by reference TRBV14 and TRBJ1-3, is EAGVTQFPSHSVIEKGQTVTLRCDPISGHDNLYWYRRVMGKEIKFLLHFVKESKQDESGMPNNRFLAERTGGTYSTLKVQPAELEDSGVYFCASSQDGLSGNTIYFGEGSWLTVV.

V and J are TRBV29-1 and TRBJ1-2; no firm D call. V was trimmed by 4 bases and J by 3 bases, leaving 9 bases between them. This CDR3 is 12 amino acids long. The V gene's germline CDR1 is SQVTM and CDR2 ANQGSEA. The DNA for the CDR3 is TGCAGCGTTGTACGGCAGGACTATGGCTACACCTTC. Translation: CSVVRQDYGYTF.

This clone was found once. The chain recombines TRBV5-4 with TRBJ2-7; possibly TRBD2 for D (5 bases). The CDR3 sequence is 14 residues long. CDR1 is SGHNT, CDR2 YYREEE, per germline (reference sequence). V was shortened by 4 bases and J by 1 base, with 12 bases between the two germline ends. CDR3 amino acids: CASSPLGGSYEQYF. CDR3 in DNA: TGTGCCAGCAGCCCCCTCGGAGGTTCCTACGAGCAGTACTTC. Looking up the rest from reference TRBV5-4 and TRBJ2-7 gives the full variable domain: ETGVTQSPTHLIKTRGQQVTLRCSSQSGHNTVSWYQQALGQGPQFIFQYYREEENGRGNFPPRFSGLQFPNYSSELNVNALELDDSALYLCASSPLGGSYEQYFGPGTRLTVT.

The chain carries TRBV5-1 and TRBJ2-5; 9 bases match TRBD1. Germline V CDR1 and CDR2: SGHRS, YFSETQ. Unmatched junction bases numbered 7, after V lost 3 bases and J lost 7 bases. This CDR3 comprises 14 residues. The CDR3 DNA reads as TGCGCCAGCAGCTCGGGACAGGGAATTCCGACCCAGTACTTC. Encoded protein: CASSSGQGIPTQYF.

The chain joins TRBV7-8 to TRBJ1-5, with TRBD1 as a possible D gene (5 bases). Trimming left V 2 bases short and J 4 bases short, with 12 bases between. This CDR3 is 15 amino acids long. From germline, CDR1 is SGHVS and CDR2 FQNEAQ. The CDR3 sequence is CASSLIGAGNQPQHF. CDR3 bases: TGTGCCAGCAGCTTAATAGGGGCAGGGAATCAGCCCCAGCATTTT.

The V and J genes are TRBV2 and TRBJ1-4; perhaps TRBD1 as D (6 bases). Germline CDR1 SNHLY, CDR2 FYNNEI. The V gene lost 5 bases and the J gene lost 3 bases, with 10 bases spanning the gap. The CDR3 is made up of 14 amino acids. Written as DNA, the CDR3 is TGTGCCAGCAGTCGGGACAAGGCTAATGAAAAACTGTTTTTT. Protein product: CASSRDKANEKLFF.